Below are 22 T cell receptor beta chains sequenced from a single sample in a study of blood T cell repertoires in COVID-19. Assay used: immunoSEQ multiplex PCR; TCRdb lists only in-frame clones, some missing. The sample comprises 300,000 or so clones, roughly 88% of which are singletons, and roughly 2.9% rests with the top ten. Sequenced: peripheral blood. The receptors come from a woman in her twenties or thirties with COVID-19, enrolled during active disease.

J is TRBJ1-4 and V is TRBV27; TRBD1 matches 8 bases. V gave up 6 bases and J gave up 5 bases; unmatched junction bases: 5. The CDR3 sequence is 14 residues long. Looked up from germline, CDR1 is MNHEY and CDR2 is SMNVEV (reference sequence). The CDR3 nucleotides are TGTGCCAGCAGCCCTGACAGGGGAAATGAAAAACTGTTTTTT. Protein: CASSPDRGNEKLFF. Complete variable domain (other parts from reference TRBV27 and TRBJ1-4): EAQVTQNPRYLITVTGKKLTVTCSQNMNHEYMSWYRQDPGLGLRQIYYSMNVEVTDKGDVPEGYKVSRKEKRNFPLILESPSPNQTSLYFCASSPDRGNEKLFFGSGTQLSVL.

The CDR3 reads CASSARVSYEQYF. The CDR3 coding sequence is TGTGCCAGCAGTGCCAGGGTCTCCTACGAGCAGTACTTC. The J gene is TRBJ2-7, the V gene TRBV12-3 or TRBV12-4, with D perhaps matching TRBD1 (5 bases). The CDR3 is 13 amino acids. Trimming took off 5 bases at V and 0 bases at J, with 8 bases between the two ends.

The rearrangement uses TRBV7-3 and TRBJ2-1; 8 bases are a match to TRBD2. The CDR3 covers 15 residues. V lost 5 bases to trimming and J lost 6 bases; unmatched junction nucleotides: 9. Germline V gene sequence: CDR1 SGHTA, CDR2 FQGTGA. The CDR3 loop is CASSPLPTSGNEQFF. The CDR3 DNA sequence: TGTGCCAGCAGCCCCCTTCCCACTAGCGGCAATGAGCAGTTCTTC.

This clone was counted a single time. The chain is built from TRBV7-9 and TRBJ1-2; D unclear. V lost 4 bases, J lost 8 bases, and 17 bases lay in between. The germline V gene encodes CDR1 SEHNR and CDR2 FQNEAQ (reference sequence). CDR3 length: 14 amino acids. CDR3 bases: TGTGCCAGCAGCTACGGGATGGATCAGGAAGGCTACACCTTC. Its protein product is CASSYGMDQEGYTF.

The chain carries TRBV4-1 and TRBJ1-6, with TRBD1 identical over 7 bases. V gave up 1 base and J gave up 8 bases; unmatched junction bases: 14. This CDR3 contains 18 residues. CDR1 and CDR2 from the germline V gene are MGHRA and YSYEKL. The CDR3 bases are TGCGCCAGCAGCCAAGTAGAAGGACATGGGACAGCTTATTCACCCCTCCACTTT. As protein: CASSQVEGHGTAYSPLHF.

This chain links TRBV30 with TRBJ1-1, with 7 bases fitting TRBD1. Trimming cost V 0 bases and J 5 bases; bases outside gene matches: 6. The CDR3 has 14 amino acids. Germline V lookup: CDR1 GTSNPN, CDR2 SVGIG (reference sequence). The CDR3 DNA reads TGTGCCTGGAGTGTGGGAACAGGGGAAACTGAAGCTTTCTTT. It codes for CAWSVGTGETEAFF.

This clone was observed a single time. This chain uses TRBV30 with TRBJ1-1, with TRBD1 identical over 7 bases. This CDR3 region has 13 residues. Unmatched junction bases numbered 7, after V lost 5 bases and J lost 4 bases. Germline V lookup: CDR1 GTSNPN, CDR2 SVGIG (reference sequence). CDR3 sequence reads: CAWAPDRTTEAFF. CDR3 nucleotide sequence: TGTGCCTGGGCCCCGGACAGGACCACTGAAGCTTTCTTT.

This chain links TRBV27 with TRBJ2-7; TRBD2 agrees at 11 bases. CDR3 length: 15 residues. Germline V CDR1 and CDR2: MNHEY, SMNVEV (reference sequence). V was clipped by 7 bases and J by 0 bases; unmatched bases: 5. The CDR3 loop is CASIGLAGRSYEQYF. The CDR3 DNA is TGTGCCAGCATTGGACTAGCGGGCCGCTCCTACGAGCAGTACTTC.

The rearrangement joins TRBV5-1 to TRBJ2-2; tentative D call: TRBD2 (5 bases). V was cut by 0 bases and J by 8 bases, with 8 bases left in between. Germline CDR1 SGHRS, CDR2 YFSETQ. The CDR3 contains 13 residues. CDR3 coding DNA: TGCGCCAGCAGCTTGGCCGGGGAGGGGGAGCTGTTTTTT. Amino acid sequence: CASSLAGEGELFF.

The chain is built from TRBV18 and TRBJ1-4; D is unclear. This CDR3 has 13 amino acids. The germline CDR1 and CDR2 sequences are KGHSH and LQKENI. The V end lost 2 bases, the J end lost 5 bases, and 6 bases lay between the germline ends. The CDR3 DNA sequence: TGTGCCAGCTCACCAGACAAGAATGAAAAACTGTTTTTT. It codes for CASSPDKNEKLFF.

V and J are TRBV19 and TRBJ1-5; TRBD1 might be the D (6 bases). The CDR3 length is 15 residues. Germline-derived CDR1 and CDR2 are LNHDA and SQIVND (reference sequence). Trimming took off 3 bases at V and 1 base at J, with 10 bases between the two ends. The CDR3 is CASSIGGWSNQPQHF. CDR3 bases: TGTGCCAGTAGTATTGGGGGCTGGAGCAATCAGCCCCAGCATTTT.

The rearrangement uses TRBV30 and TRBJ2-1; 9 bases fit TRBD2. The V segment lost 3 bases and the J segment 3 bases; nucleotides outside the gene matches: 3. Germline V gene lookup returns CDR1 GTSNPN and CDR2 SVGIG (reference sequence). The CDR3 consists of 14 residues. CDR3 amino acids: CAWSGLANYNEQFF. The CDR3 DNA reads TGTGCCTGGAGCGGACTAGCGAACTACAATGAGCAGTTCTTC.

The V and J genes are TRBV15 and TRBJ1-4, with D possibly being TRBD1 (5 bases). The V and J ends lost 5 bases and 7 bases respectively, with 17 bases between them. Germline V gene data show CDR1 as LNHNV and CDR2 as YYDKDF (reference sequence). The CDR3 sequence is 15 residues long. CDR3 loop: CATSQRGGSGEKLFF. CDR3 nucleotide sequence: TGTGCCACCAGCCAAAGGGGAGGGAGCGGTGAAAAACTGTTTTTT.

The chain joins TRBV5-6 to TRBJ2-1; possible D gene TRBD1, 9 bases. This CDR3 spans 18 amino acids. V was pared by 4 bases and J by 5 bases, with 25 bases between. CDR1 and CDR2 from the germline V gene are SGHDT and YYEEEE. The CDR3 loop reads CASSPRDRVSGRHNEQFF. The CDR3 coding sequence is TGTGCCAGCAGCCCCCGGGACAGGGTAAGCGGGAGACACAATGAGCAGTTCTTC.

V is TRBV18 and J is TRBJ1-1; 9 bases match TRBD1. Germline-derived CDR1 and CDR2 are KGHSH and LQKENI. V lost 1 base to trimming and J lost 0 bases; unmatched junction nucleotides: 6. CDR3 length: 17 residues. In DNA, the CDR3 is TGTGCCAGCTCACCACTGTCGGGACAGGGCCTGAACACTGAAGCTTTCTTT. It codes for CASSPLSGQGLNTEAFF.

This chain connects TRBV5-1 to TRBJ2-1, with 8 bases lining up with TRBD2. Trimming cost V 4 bases and J 4 bases; bases outside gene matches: 4. Germline CDR1 reads SGHRS; CDR2 reads YFSETQ. This CDR3 has 14 amino acids. The CDR3 loop reads CASSALAGYNEQFF. In DNA form, the CDR3 reads TGCGCCAGCAGCGCGCTAGCGGGTTACAATGAGCAGTTCTTC.

The chain employs TRBV21-1 and TRBJ2-3; TRBD2, the table's D call, was not compared with the DNA. TRBV21-1 is flagged as a pseudogene. The CDR3 consists of 19 residues. The CDR3 DNA reads TGTGCCAGCAGCAAAGCACAGACTAGCGGGAGGGTTGGCACAGATACGCAGTATTTT. Translated: CASSKAQTSGRVGTDTQYF.

CDR3 sequence reads: CASSFGGGQRAGNTIYF. The CDR3, as DNA: TGTGCCAGCAGTTTCGGGGGGGGACAGAGGGCTGGAAACACCATATATTTT. The rearrangement uses TRBV28 and TRBJ1-3; 7 bases line up with TRBD1. Germline V CDR1 and CDR2: MDHEN, SYDVKM. This CDR3 comprises 17 residues. V was pared by 3 bases and J by 2 bases, with 10 bases of the junction left unmatched. The full variable domain, in which reference TRBV28 and TRBJ1-3 provide the parts outside the CDR3, is DVKVTQSSRYLVKRTGEKVFLECVQDMDHENMFWYRQDPGLGLRLIYFSYDVKMKEKGDIPEGYSVSREKKERFSLILESASTNQTSMYLCASSFGGGQRAGNTIYFGEGSWLTVV.

The chain links TRBV20-1 to TRBJ2-2; D perhaps matches TRBD1 (5 bases). Per the germline V gene, CDR1 is DFQATT and CDR2 is SNEGSKA (reference sequence). This CDR3 comprises 13 residues. V was clipped by 3 bases and J by 3 bases, with 8 bases between them. CDR3 region: CSASSGHTGELFF. DNA of the CDR3: TGCAGTGCTAGTTCAGGGCACACCGGGGAGCTGTTTTTT.

The chain uses TRBV27 and TRBJ1-2, with TRBD1 matching over 8 bases. The germline gives CDR1 MNHEY, CDR2 SMNVEV (reference sequence). Trimming took 5 bases from V and 0 from J; bases not matched to a gene: 11. CDR3 length: 17 residues. CDR3 in amino acids: CASSPGTGGVANYGYTF. DNA of the CDR3: TGTGCCAGCAGTCCTGGAACAGGGGGGGTAGCTAACTATGGCTACACCTTC.

This rearrangement joins TRBV3-1 (or the pseudogene TRBV3-2) to TRBJ2-7, with a possible D match to TRBD2 (6 bases). The V end lost 0 bases, the J end lost 12 bases, and 15 bases lay between the germline ends. This CDR3 spans 13 amino acids. Germline CDR1 LGHDT, CDR2 YNNKEL (reference sequence). The chain's CDR3 is CASSQDTGVTVYF. The CDR3 DNA follows: TGTGCCAGCAGCCAAGATACGGGGGTGACGGTGTACTTC.

This sequence joins TRBV5-1 and TRBJ2-7, with 9 bases that match TRBD2. From germline, CDR1 is SGHRS and CDR2 YFSETQ. The V and J ends lost 0 bases and 1 base, in that order; junction bases with no gene match: 8. CDR3 size: 17 residues. Written as DNA, the CDR3 is TGCGCCAGCAGCTTGGCCTTAGCGGGAGTCACTTCCTACGAGCAGTACTTC. Protein product: CASSLALAGVTSYEQYF.